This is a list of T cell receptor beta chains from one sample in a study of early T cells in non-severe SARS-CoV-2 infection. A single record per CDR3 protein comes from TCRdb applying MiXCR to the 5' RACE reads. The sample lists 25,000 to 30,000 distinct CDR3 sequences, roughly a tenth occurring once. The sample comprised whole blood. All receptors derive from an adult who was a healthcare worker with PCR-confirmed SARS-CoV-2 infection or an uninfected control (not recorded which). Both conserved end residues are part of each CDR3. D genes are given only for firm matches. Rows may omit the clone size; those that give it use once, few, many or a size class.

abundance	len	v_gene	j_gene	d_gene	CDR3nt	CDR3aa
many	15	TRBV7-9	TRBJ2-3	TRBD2	TGTGCCAGCAGGCCGACTAGCGGGGTGACAGATACGCAGTATTTT	CASRPTSGVTDTQYF
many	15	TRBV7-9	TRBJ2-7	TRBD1	TGTGCCAGCAGCTTTGTGACAGGGACGCTTTACGAGCAGTACTTC	CASSFVTGTLYEQYF
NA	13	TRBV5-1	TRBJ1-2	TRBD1	TGCGCCAGCAGCTCACAGGGGAGGTATGGCTACACCTTC	CASSSQGRYGYTF
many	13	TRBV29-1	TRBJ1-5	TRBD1	TGCAGCGTTGCCGACAGGGTCGGCCAGCCCCAGCATTTT	CSVADRVGQPQHF
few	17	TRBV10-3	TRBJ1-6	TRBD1	TGTGCCATCAGTGGCAGGGACAGGGGTTCCTATAATTCACCCCTCCACTTT	CAISGRDRGSYNSPLHF
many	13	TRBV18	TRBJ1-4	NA	TGTGCCAGCTTTCGGGGCAGGGATGAAAAACTGTTTTTT	CASFRGRDEKLFF
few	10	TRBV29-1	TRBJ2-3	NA	TGCAGCGTTGGCACAGATACGCAGTATTTT	CSVGTDTQYF
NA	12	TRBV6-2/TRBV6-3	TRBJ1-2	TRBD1	TGTGCCAGCCGGGACAGGGGTTATGGCTACACCTTC	CASRDRGYGYTF
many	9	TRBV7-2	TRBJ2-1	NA	TGTGCCAGCAGCTTAGCCCCCCACTTC	CASSLAPHF
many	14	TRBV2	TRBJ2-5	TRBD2	TGTGCCAGCAAGGAGCGCGGGGGGTCCGAGACCCAGTACTTC	CASKERGGSETQYF
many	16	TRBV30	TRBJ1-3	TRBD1	TGTGCCTGGAGTGTTCTGGGACAGGGAACTGGAAACACCATATATTTT	CAWSVLGQGTGNTIYF
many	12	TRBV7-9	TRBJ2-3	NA	TGTGCCAGCAGCCCCAACCAAGATACGCAGTATTTT	CASSPNQDTQYF
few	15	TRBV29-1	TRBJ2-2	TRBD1	TGCAGCGTTTTCCCGGGGACAGCGAACACCGGGGAGCTGTTTTTT	CSVFPGTANTGELFF
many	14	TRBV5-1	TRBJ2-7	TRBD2	TGCGCCAGCACTCCTAGCGGGGCATCCTACGAGCAGTACTTC	CASTPSGASYEQYF
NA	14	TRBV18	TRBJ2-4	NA	TGTGCCAGCTCACCCATACAGGCTGGATACATTCAGTACTTC	CASSPIQAGYIQYF
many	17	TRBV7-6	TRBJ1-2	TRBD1	TGTGCCAGCAGCCCAGGGACAGGACCTGATCCTAACTATGGCTACACCTTC	CASSPGTGPDPNYGYTF
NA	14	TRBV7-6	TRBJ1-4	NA	TGTGCCAGCAGCTGGACCCCGGGGGATGAAAAACTGTTTTTT	CASSWTPGDEKLFF
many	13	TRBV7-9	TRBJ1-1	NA	TGTGCCAGCAGCTTCTGGGGTAACACTGAAGCTTTCTTT	CASSFWGNTEAFF
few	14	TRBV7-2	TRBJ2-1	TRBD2	TGTGCCAGCAGCCCAAGGACTAGCGGGGGGCACCCCTTCTTC	CASSPRTSGGHPFF
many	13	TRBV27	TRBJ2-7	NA	TGTGCCAGCAGTTTATATCGGTTCCACGAGCAGTACTTC	CASSLYRFHEQYF
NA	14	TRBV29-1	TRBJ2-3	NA	TGCAGCGTTCGGGGGCGGAGAGACACAGATACGCAGTATTTT	CSVRGRRDTDTQYF
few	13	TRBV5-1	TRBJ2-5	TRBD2	TGCGCCAGCAAGTCCCGGGGAGGGGAGACCCAGTACTTC	CASKSRGGETQYF
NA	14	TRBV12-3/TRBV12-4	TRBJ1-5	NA	TGTGCCAGCAGTAGCAGGGCCCCAGGGCAGCCCCAGCATTTT	CASSSRAPGQPQHF
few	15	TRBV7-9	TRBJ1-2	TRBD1	TGTGCCAGCAGCTTAGCGCTTCCAGGGGGCCTTGGCTACACCTTC	CASSLALPGGLGYTF
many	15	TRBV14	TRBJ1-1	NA	TGTGCCAGCAGCCAAGTACTGGGCAGGAACCCCGAAGCTTTCTTT	CASSQVLGRNPEAFF
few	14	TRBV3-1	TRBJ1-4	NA	TGTGCCAGCAGCCAAGACCCCAGGGGTGAAAAACTGTTTTTT	CASSQDPRGEKLFF
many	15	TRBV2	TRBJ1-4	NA	TGTGCCAGCAGTGAAGGTAGCGATTTTAATGAAAAACTGTTTTTT	CASSEGSDFNEKLFF
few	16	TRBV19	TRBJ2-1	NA	TGTGCCAGTAGTATAGAGGAGGAGAGCTCGCCGAGTGAGCAGTTCTTC	CASSIEEESSPSEQFF
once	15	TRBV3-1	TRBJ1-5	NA	TGTGCCAGCAGCCAAGATAGGGGATTCAATCAGCCCCAGCATTTT	CASSQDRGFNQPQHF
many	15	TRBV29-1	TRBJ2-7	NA	TGCAGCGTTACACAAAGTCCCCCTGCCCCAAGGTGGCAGTACTTC	CSVTQSPPAPRWQYF
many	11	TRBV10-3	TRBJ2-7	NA	TGTGCCATCGGAGGTAATTACGAGCAGTACTTC	CAIGGNYEQYF
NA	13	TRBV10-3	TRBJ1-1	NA	TGTGCCATCAGCAATCGGGAGAACACTGAAGCTTTCTTT	CAISNRENTEAFF
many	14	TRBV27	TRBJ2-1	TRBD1	TGTGCCAGCCGCTTACAGGGGGAAGTCAATGAGCAGTTCTTC	CASRLQGEVNEQFF
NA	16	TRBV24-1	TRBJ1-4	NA	TGTGCCACCAGTGACCCGGCCCGGACAGCGGGGGAAAAACTGTTTTTT	CATSDPARTAGEKLFF
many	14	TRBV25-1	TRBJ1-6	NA	TGTGCCAGCAGTGTTGGCCATGGGAATTCACCCCTCCACTTT	CASSVGHGNSPLHF
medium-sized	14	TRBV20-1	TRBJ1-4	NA	TGCAGTGCTAGAGACGGGGGAGTGGGGGAAAAACTGTTTTTT	CSARDGGVGEKLFF
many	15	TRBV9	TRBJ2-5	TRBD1	TGTGCCAGCAGCGTCGGGGTAGGACAGGCGGAGACCCAGTACTTC	CASSVGVGQAETQYF
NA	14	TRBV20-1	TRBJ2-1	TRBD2	TGCAGTCCCTTTCCTAGCGGGGGGGCCAATGAGCAGTTCTTC	CSPFPSGGANEQFF
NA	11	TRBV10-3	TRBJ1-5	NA	TGTGCCATCGAGGGCGATCAGCCCCAGCATTTT	CAIEGDQPQHF
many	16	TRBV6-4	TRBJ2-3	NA	TGTGCCAGCATTCGGGACAACCGGAGATACACAGATACGCAGTATTTT	CASIRDNRRYTDTQYF
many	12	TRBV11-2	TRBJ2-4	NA	TGTGCCAGCAGCTTAGGGGAAAACATTCAGTACTTC	CASSLGENIQYF
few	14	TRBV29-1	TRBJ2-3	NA	TGCAGCGTTGATCCATCTTTATCCTTCGATACGCAGTATTTT	CSVDPSLSFDTQYF
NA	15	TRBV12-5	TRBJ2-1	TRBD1	TGTGCTAGTGGTTCGCAGACAGGGGTCTACAATGAGCAGTTCTTC	CASGSQTGVYNEQFF
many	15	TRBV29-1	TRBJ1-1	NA	TGCAGCGTTGAAGAAGCGAAGGGGCGAAGCACTGAAGCTTTCTTT	CSVEEAKGRSTEAFF
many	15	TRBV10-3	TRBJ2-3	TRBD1	TGTGCCATCAACCGAGACAGGGACAACACAGATACGCAGTATTTT	CAINRDRDNTDTQYF
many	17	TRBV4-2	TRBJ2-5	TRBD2	TGTGCCAGCAGCCAATTTACTAGCGGCGGGTCACAAGAGACCCAGTACTTC	CASSQFTSGGSQETQYF
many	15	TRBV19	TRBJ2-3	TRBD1	TGTGCCAGTAGTATAGCACAGGGGGCGGAAGATACGCAGTATTTT	CASSIAQGAEDTQYF
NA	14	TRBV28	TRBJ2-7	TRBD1	TGTGCCAGCAGCCGGACAGGGAGCTCCTACGAGCAGTACTTC	CASSRTGSSYEQYF
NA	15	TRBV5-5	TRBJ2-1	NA	TGTGCCAGCACCGATACATCGTGGGGAAACAATGAGCAGTTCTTC	CASTDTSWGNNEQFF
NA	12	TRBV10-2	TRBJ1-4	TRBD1	TGCGCCAGCGGGACAGGGAATGAAAAACTGTTTTTT	CASGTGNEKLFF
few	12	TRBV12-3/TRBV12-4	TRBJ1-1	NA	TGTGCCAGCAGTTTAATCGGCGCTGAAGCTTTCTTT	CASSLIGAEAFF
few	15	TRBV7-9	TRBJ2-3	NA	TGTGCCAGCAGCTTAGGTGACAGAAGCACAGATACGCAGTATTTT	CASSLGDRSTDTQYF
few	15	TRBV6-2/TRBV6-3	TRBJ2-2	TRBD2	TGTGCCAGCAGTCGACTAGCGGTAAACACCGGGGAGCTGTTTTTT	CASSRLAVNTGELFF
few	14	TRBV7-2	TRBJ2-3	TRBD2	TGTGCCAGCAGCCCAGCGGGGGCCACAGATACGCAGTATTTT	CASSPAGATDTQYF
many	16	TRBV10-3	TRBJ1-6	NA	TGTGCCATCGCCGGAGGGGGAGGGCTCTATAATTCACCCCTCCACTTT	CAIAGGGGLYNSPLHF
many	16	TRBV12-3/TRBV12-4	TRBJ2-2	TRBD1	TGTGCCAGCAGTTCCTCCGGGACAGGGTATTACGGGGAGCTGTTTTTT	CASSSSGTGYYGELFF
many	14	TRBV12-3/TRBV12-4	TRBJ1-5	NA	TGTGCCAGCACCGGGGCCTCGGCCTCCCAGCCCCAGCATTTT	CASTGASASQPQHF
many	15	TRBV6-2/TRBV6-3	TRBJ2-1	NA	TGTGCCAGCAGTAAACTCACCGGGGAGAACAATGAGCAGTTCTTC	CASSKLTGENNEQFF
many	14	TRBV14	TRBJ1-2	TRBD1	TGTGCCAGCAGCCAAACGACAGGGGTCTATGGCTACACCTTC	CASSQTTGVYGYTF